The present T cell receptor beta chain was sequenced within a study of shared clonotypes between healthy human individuals. This CDR3 has 14 amino acids. Germline V lookup: CDR1 GTSNPN, CDR2 SVGIG (reference sequence). Trimming removed 7 bases at V and 1 base at J, with 14 bases between. Data came from immunoSEQ multiplex PCR; TCRdb stores just in-frame clones and leaves some out. The table lists over 950,000 clones, about 80% of them singletons. V gene TRBV30 combines with J gene TRBJ1-3, with D tentatively TRBD1 (6 bases). The sequencing input was memory CD4+ T cells from PBMCs. Specified subset: CD45RA-negative fraction. The clonotype was recovered from a man aged 18 to 35 in good health. Some clones in this sample may be carry-over from other donors' samples. As DNA, the CDR3 is TGTGCCTCTACGTTAGGGGGTTCTGGAAACACCATATATTTT. It yields the protein CASTLGGSGNTIYF. The variable domain in full, with the rest retrieved from reference TRBV30 and TRBJ1-3, is SQTIHQWPATLVQPVGSPLSLECTVEGTSNPNLYWYRQAAGRGLQLLFYSVGIGQISSEVPQNLSASRPQDRQFILSSKKLLLSDSGFYLCASTLGGSGNTIYFGEGSWLTVV.